This T cell receptor (beta chain) is from a study of blood T cells in healthy people across ages. General study points: Higher diversity, along with more naive CD4+ cells, distinguished long-lived donors from aged donors. Estimates based on one million T cells were treated as lower bounds.

The CDR3 is 15 residues long. The germline V and J ends were trimmed by 6 bases and 11 bases, with 24 bases remaining between them. Combining a sample-barcoded 5' primer with a J-beta primer mix, a second PCR ran for roughly 6 to 12 cycles. Per sample, CDR3-containing paired-end reads numbered at least 2.5 million. Each CDR3 protein gets one entry after TCRdb re-called the 5' RACE reads with MiXCR. The profile covers about 1.5 million distinct CDR3 sequences, with around 40% appearing a single time and around 4% taken by the ten largest. Comments on this clonotype: Its antigen is as yet unknown.

The sequenced sample was blood. The chain joins TRBV12-3 or TRBV12-4 to TRBJ2-3; a weak D match, TRBD1 (6 bases). This receptor was obtained from a woman younger than 35 in good health. CDR3 residues: CASRLGQISTDVQYF. The CDR3 coding sequence is TGTGCCAGCAGGCTCGGACAGATTAGCACAGATGTGCAGTATTTT.